These 17 T cell receptor beta chains originate from one sample sequenced in a study of regulatory T cells in long-lasting Graves disease. Library construction for TCR beta used iRepertoire HTBI primers and Arm-PCR of CDR3 regions. TCRdb ran MiXCR on the multiplex PCR reads and lists one entry per CDR3 protein. The data hold approximately 270,000 distinct CDR3 sequences, with around a sixth observed a single time. The time point here: newly diagnosed GD, antithyroid drugs for less than 3 months. With RNA extracted from PBMCs as input, the TCR library was made. The same sample was also studied in work on T cells in Graves' hyperthyroidism and ophthalmopathy.

The material was peripheral blood mononuclear cells (PBMCs), obtained at new diagnosis, from a patient treated with antithyroid drugs. The receptors were gathered from a woman under 40 with Graves disease.

The chain links TRBV6-5 to TRBJ1-6; TRBD1 matches 12 bases. The CDR3 length is 16 residues. Trimming took 3 bases from V and 10 from J; bases not matched to a gene: 7. The germline CDR1 and CDR2 sequences are MNHEY and SVGAGI. CDR3 coding DNA: TGTGCCAGCAGTTATCGTACCGGGACAGGGGGCTCACCCCTCCACTTT. This translates into CASSYRTGTGGSPLHF.

This clonotype was seen at least ten times. The gene calls are TRBV6-1 and TRBJ1-2, with D tentatively TRBD1 (5 bases). V was cut by 2 bases and J by 1 base, with 11 bases left in between. Germline V gene data show CDR1 as MNHNS and CDR2 as SASEGT. The CDR3 runs to 15 residues. The CDR3 is CASSERGINNYGYTF. CDR3 bases: TGTGCCAGCAGTGAACGGGGGATTAATAACTATGGCTACACCTTC.

Turning to this clonotype: A read error is possible here, since a much larger clone lies one base away. This is likely a read error, given that the CDR3 carries no conserved phenylalanine or tryptophan at its end. The rearrangement links TRBV12-3 or TRBV12-4 to TRBJ1-4; D gene uncertain. This CDR3 has 13 residues. V dropped 11 bases and J dropped 7 bases, with 17 bases sitting between them. In DNA form, the CDR3 reads TGTGCCTCCCGAGACGGGTTTGGTGAAAAACTGTTTCTT. Translating it yields CASRDGFGEKLFL.

The table lists this clonotype with many counts. V gene TRBV20-1 combines with J gene TRBJ2-1; a possible D gene is TRBD2 (5 bases). CDR3 length equals 14 residues. The germline V gene encodes CDR1 DFQATT and CDR2 SNEGSKA (reference sequence). Trimming stripped 6 bases from V and 0 bases from J, with 12 bases between. The CDR3 protein is CSADRGSSYNEQFF. CDR3 sequence (DNA): TGCAGTGCCGACCGTGGGAGCTCCTACAATGAGCAGTTCTTC.

This clonotype was picked up many times. V usage is TRBV7-2 and J usage is TRBJ2-7, with D tentatively TRBD1 (6 bases). Germline values: CDR1 SGHTA, CDR2 FQGNSA. Trimming removed 3 bases from V and 4 bases from J, with 16 bases in between. CDR3 size: 15 residues. For the CDR3, the DNA is TGTGCCAGCAGCTTCCCGCCGATACAGGGTTACGAGCAGTACTTC. Translating gives CASSFPPIQGYEQYF.

This clonotype was seen just once. This is likely an artifact of a read error, given a far larger clone one base away. The CDR3 loop reads CASIDKLDTEAFF. The CDR3 nucleotides are TGTGCCAGCATTGACAAGCTGGACACTGAAGCTTTCTTT. This sequence joins TRBV6-2 or TRBV6-3 and TRBJ1-1; no firm D call. In germline, CDR1 is MNHEY, CDR2 SVGEGT. CDR3 length equals 13 residues. Trimming stripped 7 bases from V and 3 bases from J, with 12 bases between.

This chain uses TRBV19 with TRBJ1-3, with D uncertain. The CDR3 is made up of 14 amino acids. Looked up from germline, CDR1 is LNHDA and CDR2 is SQIVND (reference sequence). V was cut by 7 bases and J by 3 bases, with 13 bases left in between. The CDR3, as DNA: TGTGCCAGTACCCAAGGTCCGGTTGGAAACACCATATATTTT. Its translation: CASTQGPVGNTIYF.

This clonotype was seen repeatedly, ten times or more. V usage is TRBV5-1 and J usage is TRBJ2-5; 8 bases are shared with TRBD2. CDR1 and CDR2 (germline): SGHRS, YFSETQ. The CDR3 contains 16 residues. The V gene end was trimmed by 4 bases and the J gene end by 0 bases; junction bases not matched to a gene: 8. CDR3 DNA: TGCGCCAGCAGCCCGCGGGTAGCGGGGAACCAAGAGACCCAGTACTTC. Translation gives CASSPRVAGNQETQYF.

To note about this clonotype: This likely stems from a read error, as it lies one base from a far larger clone. The V and J genes are TRBV3-1 and TRBJ2-1, with no clear D. The CDR3 covers 13 residues. V gave up 3 bases and J gave up 10 bases, with 13 bases separating them. Germline V gives CDR1 LGHDT, CDR2 YNNKEL (reference sequence). The DNA of the CDR3 is TGTGCCAGCAGCCATGTGGGGAACTACGAGCAGTTCTTC. Its translation: CASSHVGNYEQFF.

Turning to this clonotype: This probably arose from a read error, given a far larger clone one base away. The chain combines TRBV11-2 with TRBJ2-3, with TRBD2 matching 8 bases. The CDR3 extends over 14 amino acids. Losses at the gene ends were 8 bases for V and 4 bases for J; bases not matched to a gene: 8. Germline V gene lookup returns CDR1 SGHAT and CDR2 FQNNGV. As DNA, the CDR3 is TGTGCCAGCCATAGATCAGCGGGGGCAGATACGCAGTATTTT. As protein: CASHRSAGADTQYF.

The table lists this clonotype with many counts. The chain joins TRBV6-2 or TRBV6-3 to TRBJ2-1; 7 bases map to TRBD1. Germline assignment: CDR1 MNHEY and CDR2 SVGEGT. The CDR3 has 16 residues. V was clipped by 7 bases and J by 7 bases; unmatched bases: 16. The CDR3 reads CASNPIQGTPWNEQFF. CDR3 DNA: TGTGCCAGCAATCCAATACAGGGGACCCCATGGAATGAGCAGTTCTTC.

Points on this clonotype: The CDR3 ends on some other residue instead of the conserved phenylalanine or tryptophan, so this is likely a read error. This rearrangement joins TRBV5-1 to TRBJ2-1, with 7 bases fitting TRBD2. V was pared by 0 bases and J by 2 bases, with 8 bases of the junction left unmatched. This CDR3 comprises 17 residues. Germline values: CDR1 SGHRS, CDR2 YFSETQ. The CDR3: CASSLGGGDFTYNEQFI. The DNA of the CDR3 is TGCGCCAGCAGCTTGGGGGGGGGGGACTTCACCTACAATGAGCAGTTCATC.

As for this clonotype: A far larger clone differs by one base, so this is likely a read error. CDR3 DNA sequence: TGTGCCATCAGCTTCGGGGACGTAGCCTACGAGCAGTACTTC. Protein sequence: CAISFGDVAYEQYF. The chain joins TRBV11-3 to TRBJ2-7; D tentatively reads TRBD1 or TRBD2 (5 bases each). The CDR3 has 14 residues. Germline CDR1 is SGHNT and CDR2 is YENEEA.

This clonotype showed up many times. The J gene is TRBJ2-7, the V gene TRBV7-9; TRBD2 might be the D (6 bases). V lost 7 bases and J 0 bases, leaving 13 bases between the germline ends. This CDR3 region has 14 residues. In germline, CDR1 is SEHNR, CDR2 FQNEAQ (reference sequence). The CDR3 DNA reads as TGTGCCAGCACCCAAGGAGGGAGCTCCTACGAGCAGTACTTC. Translation gives CASTQGGSSYEQYF. Supplemented by reference TRBV7-9 and TRBJ2-7, the full variable domain reads DTGVSQNPRHKITKRGQNVTFRCDPISEHNRLYWYRQTLGQGPEFLTYFQNEAQLEKSRLLSDRFSAERPKGSFSTLEIQRTEQGDSAMYLCASTQGGSSYEQYFGPGTRLTVT.

This clonotype has just a few counts. This may come from a read error, since a much larger clone is one base off. The chain links TRBV27 to TRBJ1-6; TRBD1 matches at 7 bases. Germline lookup yields CDR1 MNHEY and CDR2 SMNVEV (reference sequence). The CDR3 totals 15 residues. The CDR3 sequence is CANSARQGGVSPLHF. CDR3 DNA: TGTGCCAACAGTGCCCGACAGGGTGGGGTTTCACCCCTCCACTTT.

This sequence joins TRBV12-3 or TRBV12-4 and TRBJ2-7, with D possibly being TRBD1 or TRBD2 (5 bases each). The ends were cut back, 1 base at V and 4 bases at J, with 23 bases in the middle. The CDR3 totals 18 residues. In DNA form, the CDR3 reads TGTGCCAGCAGTTTAGTATTAGGATTCGGGACCGAGCCGTACGAGCAGTACTTC. It yields the protein CASSLVLGFGTEPYEQYF.

There are a few counts of this clonotype. The chain couples TRBV29-1 to TRBJ2-5, with D possibly being TRBD1 (6 bases). The germline V gene encodes CDR1 SQVTM and CDR2 ANQGSEA. The CDR3 is 15 residues long. Trimming stripped 1 base from V and 2 bases from J, with 14 bases between. The CDR3 DNA reads as TGCAGCGTTGAAGGGGTCAGGGGAAGACAAGAGACCCAGTACTTC. This gives the protein CSVEGVRGRQETQYF.